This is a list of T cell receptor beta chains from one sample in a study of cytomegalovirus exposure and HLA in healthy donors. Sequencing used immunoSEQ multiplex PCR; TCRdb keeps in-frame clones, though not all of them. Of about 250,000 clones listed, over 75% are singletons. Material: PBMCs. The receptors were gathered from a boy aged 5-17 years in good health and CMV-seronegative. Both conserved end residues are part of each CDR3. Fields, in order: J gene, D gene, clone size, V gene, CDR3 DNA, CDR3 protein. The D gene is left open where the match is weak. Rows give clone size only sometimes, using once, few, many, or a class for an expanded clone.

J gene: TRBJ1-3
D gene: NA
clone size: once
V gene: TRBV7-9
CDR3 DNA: TGTGCCAGCAGCCACCTGACAGGAGATGGAAACACCATATATTTT
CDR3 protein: CASSHLTGDGNTIYF

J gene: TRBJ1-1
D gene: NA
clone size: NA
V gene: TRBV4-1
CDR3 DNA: TGCGCCAGCAGCGTAGAATGGGCGAACACTGAAGCTTTCTTT
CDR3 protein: CASSVEWANTEAFF

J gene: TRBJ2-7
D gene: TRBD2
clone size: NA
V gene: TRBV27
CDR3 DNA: TGTGCCAGCAGTTTATATCTAGCGGGAGTGAACGAGCAGTACTTC
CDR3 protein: CASSLYLAGVNEQYF

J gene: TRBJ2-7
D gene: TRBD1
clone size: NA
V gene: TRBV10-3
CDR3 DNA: TGTGCCATCAGTGAGCCGGGCCAGGGGGCCGGAGCCTACGAGCAGTACTTC
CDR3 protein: CAISEPGQGAGAYEQYF

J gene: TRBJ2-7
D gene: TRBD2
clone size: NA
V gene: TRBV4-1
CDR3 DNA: TGCGCCAGCAGCCAAGATGCGCATCGGACTAGCGGGAGGGCCCACGAGCAGTACTTC
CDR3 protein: CASSQDAHRTSGRAHEQYF

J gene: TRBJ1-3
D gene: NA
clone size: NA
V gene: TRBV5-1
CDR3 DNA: TGCGCCAGCAGCTTGGAGACATCTGGAAACACCATATATTTT
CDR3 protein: CASSLETSGNTIYF

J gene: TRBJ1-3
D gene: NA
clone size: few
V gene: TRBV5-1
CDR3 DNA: TGCGCCAGCAACCCCGGACAGCCCTCTGGAAACACCATATATTTT
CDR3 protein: CASNPGQPSGNTIYF

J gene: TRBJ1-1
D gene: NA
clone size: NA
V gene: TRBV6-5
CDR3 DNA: TGTGCCAGCATGTGGGGCTTGAGCACTGAAGCTTTCTTT
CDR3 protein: CASMWGLSTEAFF

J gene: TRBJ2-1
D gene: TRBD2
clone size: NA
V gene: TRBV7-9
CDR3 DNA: TGTTCCAGCAGCGGAGGACTAGCGGGAGGTCATGGCTCCTACAATGAGCAGTTCTTC
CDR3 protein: CSSSGGLAGGHGSYNEQFF

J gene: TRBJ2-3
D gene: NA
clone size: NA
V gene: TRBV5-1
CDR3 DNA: TGCGCCAGCAGCGAGGGCTACTCCGACGGCACAGATACGCAGTATTTT
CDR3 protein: CASSEGYSDGTDTQYF

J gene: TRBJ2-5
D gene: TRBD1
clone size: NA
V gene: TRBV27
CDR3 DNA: TGTGCCAGCGGAGAGACAGGGGAGACCCAGTACTTC
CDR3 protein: CASGETGETQYF

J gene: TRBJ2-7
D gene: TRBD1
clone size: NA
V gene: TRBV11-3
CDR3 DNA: TGTGCCAGCAGCCGGGGACAGAAGTCCTACGAGCAGTACTTC
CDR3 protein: CASSRGQKSYEQYF

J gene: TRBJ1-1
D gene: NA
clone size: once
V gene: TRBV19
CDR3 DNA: TGTGCCAGTAGTCCTCGGGGGGCCTCACTCGGGACTGAAGCTTTCTTT
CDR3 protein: CASSPRGASLGTEAFF

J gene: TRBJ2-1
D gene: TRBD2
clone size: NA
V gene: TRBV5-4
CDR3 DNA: TGTGCCAGCAGCTTCCCGGGACTAGCGGCTGCGGATGAGCAGTTCTTC
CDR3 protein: CASSFPGLAAADEQFF

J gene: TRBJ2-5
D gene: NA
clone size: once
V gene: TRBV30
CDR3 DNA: TGTGCCTGGAGTGTAATCTTAGAGACCCAGTACTTC
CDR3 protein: CAWSVILETQYF

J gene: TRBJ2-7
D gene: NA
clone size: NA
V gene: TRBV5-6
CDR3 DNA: TGTGCCAGCAGCTTGGGGGTAGCGGCCGAGCAGTACTTC
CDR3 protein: CASSLGVAAEQYF

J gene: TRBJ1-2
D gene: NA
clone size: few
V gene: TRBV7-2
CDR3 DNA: TGTGCCAGCAGCTTAAGGAGAGGATTGAAGGGGCCGAACTATGGCTACACCTTC
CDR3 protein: CASSLRRGLKGPNYGYTF

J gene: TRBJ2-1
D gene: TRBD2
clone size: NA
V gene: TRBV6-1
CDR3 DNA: TGTGCCTTAAGCGGGGTGAACTCCTACAATGAGCAGTTCTTC
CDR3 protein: CALSGVNSYNEQFF

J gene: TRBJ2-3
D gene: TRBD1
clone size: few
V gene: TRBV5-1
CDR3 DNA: TGCGCCAGCAGCTTGGGGGACAGGGATGGGGATACGCAGTATTTT
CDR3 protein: CASSLGDRDGDTQYF

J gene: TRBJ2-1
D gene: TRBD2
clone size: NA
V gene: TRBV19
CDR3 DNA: TGTGCCAGTAGTCGCAGCGGGAGGGCCGCCTACAATGAGCAGTTCTTC
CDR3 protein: CASSRSGRAAYNEQFF

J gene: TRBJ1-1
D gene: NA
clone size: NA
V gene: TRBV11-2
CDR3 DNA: TGTGCCAGCAGCTTAGGGTCTTACAGGTCAGCTTTCTTT
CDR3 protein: CASSLGSYRSAFF

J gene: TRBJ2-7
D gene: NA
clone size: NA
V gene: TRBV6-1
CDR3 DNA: TGTGCCAGCAGTGAATGGGGGGTCGAGCAGTACTTC
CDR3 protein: CASSEWGVEQYF

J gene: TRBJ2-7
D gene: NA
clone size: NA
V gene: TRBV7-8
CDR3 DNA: TGTGCCAGCAGCTTGGGGGGACAGTACGAGCAGTACTTC
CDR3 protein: CASSLGGQYEQYF

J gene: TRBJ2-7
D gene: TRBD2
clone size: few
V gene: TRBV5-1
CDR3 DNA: TGCGCCAGCAGCCTCACGACTAGCGGAGTCTACGAGCAGTACTTC
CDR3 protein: CASSLTTSGVYEQYF

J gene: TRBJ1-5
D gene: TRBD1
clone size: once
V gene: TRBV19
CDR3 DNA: TGTGCCAGTAGTATCTCCGCAGGGGGCAACCAGCCCCAGCATTTT
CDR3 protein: CASSISAGGNQPQHF

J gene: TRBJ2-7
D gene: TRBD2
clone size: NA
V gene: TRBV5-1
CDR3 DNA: TGCGCCAGCAGCTACGGACTAGCGGACGTCTCCTACGAGCAGTACTTC
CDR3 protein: CASSYGLADVSYEQYF

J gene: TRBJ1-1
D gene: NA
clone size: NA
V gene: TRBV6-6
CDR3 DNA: TGTGCCACCTTAGAACAGGGTTGTGAAGCTTTCTTT
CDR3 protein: CATLEQGCEAFF

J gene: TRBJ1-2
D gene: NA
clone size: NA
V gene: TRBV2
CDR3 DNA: TGTGCCAGCAGTGATGAGGGCGACTATGGCTGCACCTTC
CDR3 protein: CASSDEGDYGCTF

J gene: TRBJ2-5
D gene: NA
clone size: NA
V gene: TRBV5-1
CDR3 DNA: TGCGCCAGCAGCTCAGGGGCTCAGGGAGAGACCCAGTACTTC
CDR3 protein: CASSSGAQGETQYF